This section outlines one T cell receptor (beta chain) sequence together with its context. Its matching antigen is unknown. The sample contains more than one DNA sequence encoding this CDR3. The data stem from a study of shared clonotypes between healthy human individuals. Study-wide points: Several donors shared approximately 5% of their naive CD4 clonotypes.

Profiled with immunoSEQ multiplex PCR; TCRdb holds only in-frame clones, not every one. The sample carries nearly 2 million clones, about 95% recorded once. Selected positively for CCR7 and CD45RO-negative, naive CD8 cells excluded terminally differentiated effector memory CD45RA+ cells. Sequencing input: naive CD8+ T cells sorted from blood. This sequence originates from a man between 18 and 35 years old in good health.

The CDR3 region has the DNA TGTGCCAGCAGCCAAGGGACTAGCGGGGGAGATACGCAGTATTTT. Residues: CASSQGTSGGDTQYF. The V gene is TRBV14, the J gene TRBJ2-3; TRBD2 agrees at 13 bases. The CDR3 totals 15 residues. In germline, CDR1 is SGHDN, CDR2 FVKESK. V shed 1 base, J shed 5 bases, and the junction held 0 bases outside the gene matches. The variable domain in full, completed from reference TRBV14 and TRBJ2-3, reads EAGVTQFPSHSVIEKGQTVTLRCDPISGHDNLYWYRRVMGKEIKFLLHFVKESKQDESGMPNNRFLAERTGGTYSTLKVQPAELEDSGVYFCASSQGTSGGDTQYFGPGTRLTVL.